These 15 T cell receptor beta chains originate from one sample sequenced in a study of human T cells and chemical hapten exposure. TCRdb reprocessed the RACE reads via MiXCR and lists one record per CDR3 protein. Of 95,000 to 150,000 distinct CDR3 sequences in the sample, about 13% were seen once. Time point: patch test 1, 2 weeks after DPC sensitization. As to treatment: therapeutic diphenylcyclopropenone sensitization with weekly scalp DPC. Sequenced material: whole blood, taken in connection with sensitization to the hapten diphenylcyclopropenone (DPC). These receptors originate from a man between 18 and 35 years old with alopecia areata. Some clones in this sample may be carry-over from other donors' samples.

The CDR3 bases are TGTGCCAGCAGCCATAGACAGCGGTCGATTGGAGACATTCAGTACTTC. This translates into CASSHRQRSIGDIQYF. The chain couples TRBV11-1 to TRBJ2-4; possibly TRBD1 or TRBD2 for D (5 bases each). The CDR3 loop spans 16 amino acids. Germline values: CDR1 SGHAT, CDR2 FQDESV (reference sequence). The V and J ends lost 5 bases and 8 bases respectively, with 22 bases between them. The whole variable domain, remainder taken from reference TRBV11-1 and TRBJ2-4, is EAEVAQSPRYKITEKSQAVAFWCDPISGHATLYWYRQILGQGPELLVQFQDESVVDDSQLPKDRFSAERLKGVDSTLKIQPAELGDSAMYLCASSHRQRSIGDIQYFGAGTRLSVL.

This clonotype was seen a handful of times. The chain couples TRBV28 to TRBJ2-5; 12 bases align to TRBD2. This CDR3 contains 16 residues. V lost 8 bases to trimming and J lost 4 bases; unmatched junction nucleotides: 11. Germline assignment: CDR1 MDHEN and CDR2 SYDVKM. The CDR3: CASAETTSGGVETQYF. In nucleotides, the CDR3 is TGTGCCAGCGCGGAGACGACTAGCGGGGGAGTAGAGACCCAGTACTTC.

The chain links TRBV28 to TRBJ2-7; the D gene is possibly TRBD1 (5 bases). Per germline, CDR1 MDHEN and CDR2 SYDVKM. V was shortened by 2 bases and J by 3 bases, with 17 bases between the two germline ends. CDR3 length: 16 residues. The CDR3 nucleotides are TGTGCCAGCAGTTTAGGGGCTCTCTCCCCCATCTACGAGCAGTACTTC. Residues: CASSLGALSPIYEQYF.

This clonotype was observed at least ten times. The rearrangement links TRBV11-2 to TRBJ2-7; D not certain. Trimming removed 7 bases from V and 2 bases from J, with 6 bases in between. The germline V gene has CDR1 SGHAT and CDR2 FQNNGV. The CDR3 consists of 11 residues. The CDR3 DNA sequence: TGTGCCAGCACCCGAGCCTACGAGCAGTACTTC. This gives the protein CASTRAYEQYF.

This clonotype has ten or more counts. The rearrangement links TRBV6-1 to TRBJ1-6; D not certain. Per the germline V gene, CDR1 is MNHNS and CDR2 is SASEGT. Trimming took 2 bases from V and 9 from J, leaving 20 bases between them. The CDR3 contains 17 residues. DNA for the CDR3: TGTGCCAGCAGTGAACCCTCCGACCTATACGGCAGTTCACCCCTCCACTTT. It is translated as CASSEPSDLYGSSPLHF.

Only a few counts were recorded for this clonotype. This chain links TRBV4-3 with TRBJ1-2; a possible D gene is TRBD1 (5 bases). This CDR3 comprises 14 residues. Trimming took off 8 bases at V and 7 bases at J, with 20 bases between the two ends. Germline V lookup: CDR1 LGHNA, CDR2 YSLEER. CDR3 sequence: CASLPRGTRSGYTF. The CDR3, as DNA: TGCGCCAGCCTCCCCAGAGGGACGCGGAGTGGCTACACCTTC.

J is TRBJ1-1 and V is TRBV29-1, with 7 positions matching TRBD1. Trimming cost V 6 bases and J 5 bases; bases outside gene matches: 9. This CDR3 has 13 residues. Per the germline V gene, CDR1 is SQVTM and CDR2 is ANQGSEA. In DNA, the CDR3 is TGCAGCGTATATCCAGGGGGAAGAACTGAAGCTTTCTTT. The encoded protein is CSVYPGGRTEAFF.

This chain links TRBV5-1 with TRBJ1-6; TRBD1 matches 9 bases. The V gene end was trimmed by 4 bases and the J gene end by 8 bases; junction bases not matched to a gene: 19. The CDR3 covers 19 residues. Per germline, CDR1 SGHRS and CDR2 YFSETQ. DNA for the CDR3: TGCGCCAGCAGCCCCGGACAGGGGCAACGAACCCAGAAAGATTCACCCCTCCACTTT. Translated, it gives CASSPGQGQRTQKDSPLHF.

V usage is TRBV5-1 and J usage is TRBJ2-3; D gene unclear. The CDR3 spans 12 residues. V dropped 6 bases and J dropped 4 bases, with 9 bases sitting between them. Germline loops: CDR1 SGHRS, CDR2 YFSETQ. The CDR3 region has the DNA TGCGCCAGCATGGGGTCCCCAGATACGCAGTATTTT. It translates to CASMGSPDTQYF.

This clonotype occurred a few times. The rearrangement uses TRBV15 and TRBJ1-1; D uncertain. This CDR3 region has 15 residues. The germline V and J ends were trimmed by 1 base and 0 bases, with 9 bases remaining between them. From germline, CDR1 is LNHNV and CDR2 YYDKDF (reference sequence). The CDR3: CATSRGDSLNTEAFF. DNA of the CDR3: TGTGCCACCAGCAGAGGAGATTCCCTGAACACTGAAGCTTTCTTT.

The gene calls are TRBV11-2 and TRBJ2-3; D remains ambiguous. The CDR3 contains 15 residues. Deletions cut 1 base from V and 2 bases from J, with 10 bases between. Germline lookup yields CDR1 SGHAT and CDR2 FQNNGV. This CDR3 is CASSLGRLLTDTQYF. The CDR3 coding sequence is TGTGCCAGCAGCTTAGGACGGCTACTCACAGATACGCAGTATTTT.

The gene calls are TRBV28 and TRBJ2-1; 10 bases map to TRBD1. Germline V gene data show CDR1 as MDHEN and CDR2 as SYDVKM. V was pared by 6 bases and J by 7 bases, with 15 bases of the junction left unmatched. This CDR3 is built from 17 residues. The CDR3: CASSASRGTGDENEQFF. The CDR3 DNA follows: TGTGCCAGCAGCGCGTCACGCGGGACAGGGGATGAGAATGAGCAGTTCTTC.

Remarks on this clonotype: The CDR3 does not close with the conserved phenylalanine or tryptophan, likely indicating a read error. The chain has TRBV20-1 and TRBJ1-1, with D unclear. V shed 1 base and J shed 1 base, with 13 bases lying between them. CDR1 and CDR2 from the germline V gene are DFQATT and SNEGSKA (reference sequence). The CDR3 contains 15 residues. CDR3 in DNA: TGCAGTGCTAGAGTAAAGCCATATGCGAACACTGAAGCTTTCTTA. This codes for CSARVKPYANTEAFL.

J is TRBJ1-2 and V is TRBV20-1, with 9 bases fitting TRBD1. This CDR3 has 13 residues. The germline V gene encodes CDR1 DFQATT and CDR2 SNEGSKA (reference sequence). CDR3 sequence: CRPQGQGNYGYTF. The CDR3 bases are TGCAGACCCCAGGGACAGGGTAACTATGGCTACACCTTC.

With respect to this clonotype: One end of the junction does not line up with germline, which may come from a read error. V is TRBV11-2 and J is TRBJ1-1, with 7 positions matching TRBD1. CDR3 length equals 15 residues. Germline-derived CDR1 and CDR2 are SGHAT and FQNNGV. CDR3 in amino acids: CGSSSQDRKDTEAFF. As DNA, the CDR3 is TGTGGCAGCAGTTCCCAGGACAGGAAGGACACTGAAGCTTTCTTT. The full variable domain, with the rest looked up from reference TRBV11-2 and TRBJ1-1, is EAGVAQSPRYKIIEKRQSVAFWCNPISGHATLYWYQQILGQGPKLLIQFQNNGVVDDSQLPKDRFSAERLKGVDSTLKIQPAKLEDSAVYLCGSSSQDRKDTEAFFGQGTRLTVV.